Shown below are 18 T cell receptor beta chains from a single sample sequenced in a study of molecular identifiers for immune sequencing clone quantification (dated by TCRdb to about 2018). The library was prepared using PCR. The sequencer listed for this sample is Illumina HiSeq 4000. Clones were called with MiXCR by TCRdb after fastp trimmed the public reads at Q25, and only in-frame beta chains were retained. Duplicate CDR3 protein sequences are folded into a single record with the most common DNA and genes. Recorded for this sample are more than 450,000 distinct CDR3 sequences; about a fifth of them occurred a single time. The ten largest clones capture roughly 0.81% of the sample. Sample: naive CD8+ T cells from blood, with Jurkat cell RNA spiked in. The cell subset or site label on this specimen signifies: FACS-sorted CD8+CD4-CCR7+CD45RA+ naive T cells. These receptors were taken from a human donor in good health. Some libraries in this study had Jurkat cell RNA spiked in.

The V gene is TRBV7-2, the J gene TRBJ2-7; 9 bases fit TRBD2. Germline V gene data show CDR1 as SGHTA and CDR2 as FQGNSA. The CDR3 totals 17 residues. With V trimmed by 2 bases and J by 5 bases, 13 bases remained unmatched. CDR3: CASSLMAGGPIDNEQYF. In DNA form, the CDR3 reads TGTGCCAGCAGCTTAATGGCGGGAGGGCCCATCGACAACGAGCAGTACTTC.

This sequence joins TRBV30 and TRBJ2-7; 7 bases fit TRBD1. The junction had 1 base not matched to a gene; V was cut back by 4 bases and J by 1 base. This CDR3 comprises 12 residues. Germline CDR1 and CDR2: GTSNPN and SVGIG (reference sequence). Here the CDR3 reads CAWTGGSYEQYF. For the CDR3, the DNA is TGTGCCTGGACAGGGGGTTCCTACGAGCAGTACTTC.

This clonotype was counted once. One junction end does not reproduce the germline sequence, and a read error may be involved. V is TRBV7-6 and J is TRBJ2-7; D is ambiguous. The CDR3 length is 12 residues. Per germline, CDR1 SGHVS and CDR2 FNYEAQ. The DNA for the CDR3 is TGTGCCAGCAGTGACCTTTCGCCCGAGCAGTGCTTC. It specifies CASSDLSPEQCF.

This clonotype showed up many times. The CDR3 loop is CASSIGGEGYEQYF. The CDR3 coding sequence is TGCGCCAGCAGTATAGGGGGAGAAGGCTACGAGCAGTACTTC. The rearrangement joins TRBV5-1 to TRBJ2-7; D possibly corresponds to TRBD1 (6 bases). The CDR3 contains 14 residues. Germline CDR1 and CDR2: SGHRS and YFSETQ. V lost 5 bases to trimming and J lost 3 bases, with 15 bases between them.

This clonotype was seen repeatedly, ten times or more. The genes are TRBV4-1 and TRBJ1-5; D is ambiguous. The CDR3 extends over 16 amino acids. V was clipped by 0 bases and J by 0 bases, with 9 bases between them. Germline V lookup: CDR1 MGHRA, CDR2 YSYEKL. The CDR3 nucleotides are TGCGCCAGCAGCCAAGATCACAGCTTTAGCAATCAGCCCCAGCATTTT. Its protein product is CASSQDHSFSNQPQHF.

This clonotype was detected only a few times. The J gene is TRBJ2-1, the V gene TRBV24-1, with D maybe TRBD1 (5 bases). Trimming pared 0 bases from V and 2 bases from J, leaving 10 bases between. Germline V gene lookup returns CDR1 KGHDR and CDR2 SFDVKD. The CDR3 extends over 16 amino acids. The CDR3 protein is CATSDLSWGPYNEQFF. The CDR3 region has the DNA TGTGCCACCAGTGATTTGTCGTGGGGCCCCTACAATGAGCAGTTCTTC.

This clonotype has just a few counts. This chain uses TRBV9 with TRBJ2-7, with D hard to call. V was shortened by 3 bases and J by 3 bases, with 10 bases between the two germline ends. Germline V gene lookup returns CDR1 SGDLS and CDR2 YYNGEE. The CDR3 covers 13 residues. The CDR3 region has the DNA TGTGCCAGCAGCGACGCCAATCACTACGAGCAGTACTTC. Protein product: CASSDANHYEQYF.

This clonotype has a count of ten or more. This chain links TRBV4-3 with TRBJ2-5, with a weak D call TRBD1 (5 bases). V shed 0 bases and J shed 5 bases, with 13 bases lying between them. CDR3 length: 15 amino acids. Germline CDR1 is LGHNA and CDR2 is YSLEER. The CDR3 region has the DNA TGCGCCAGCAGCCAAGAGTGGCAGGGTAGGGAGACCCAGTACTTC. Translation gives CASSQEWQGRETQYF.

The chain links TRBV15 to TRBJ2-3; D assignment may be TRBD1 or TRBD2 (6 bases each). This CDR3 region has 13 residues. V lost 4 bases and J 6 bases, leaving 11 bases between the germline ends. From germline, CDR1 is LNHNV and CDR2 YYDKDF (reference sequence). CDR3 sequence (DNA): TGTGCCACCAGCATCTGGAGGGGGGATACGCAGTATTTT. It yields the protein CATSIWRGDTQYF.

This clonotype was seen a few times. Compared with germline, one end of the junction differs, possibly owing to a read error. The gene calls are TRBV4-3 and TRBJ2-7, with a tentative D call TRBD2 (6 bases). The germline V gene encodes CDR1 LGHNA and CDR2 YSLEER. This CDR3 contains 15 residues. DNA for the CDR3: TGCGCCAGCAGCCAGTATAGCGGTTCCACCTACGAGCAGCACTTC. It encodes CASSQYSGSTYEQHF.

This clonotype was picked up a small number of times. The chain employs TRBV19 and TRBJ1-5; D not resolved. CDR1 LNHDA and CDR2 SQIVND come from the germline V gene (reference sequence). V lost 3 bases and J lost 6, with 15 bases in between. The CDR3 sequence is 15 residues long. The CDR3 is CASSMGYSIPQPQHF. The CDR3 DNA reads TGTGCCAGTAGTATGGGATACAGTATCCCTCAGCCCCAGCATTTT.

This clonotype was counted at least ten times. The genes are TRBV7-2 and TRBJ2-1; D gene uncertain. The germline V and J ends were trimmed by 3 bases and 2 bases, with 14 bases remaining between them. Germline CDR1 reads SGHTA; CDR2 reads FQGNSA. The CDR3 has 16 amino acids. The CDR3 sequence is CASSFFYGNTYNEQFF. The CDR3 DNA sequence: TGTGCCAGCAGCTTTTTTTACGGTAATACCTACAATGAGCAGTTCTTC.

The chain recombines TRBV9 with TRBJ2-3; the D call may be TRBD1 or TRBD2 (6 bases each). The germline gives CDR1 SGDLS, CDR2 YYNGEE. The CDR3 extends over 15 amino acids. Between the trimmed V and J ends, which lost 0 bases and 6 bases, there was a span of 14 bases. CDR3 sequence (DNA): TGTGCCAGCAGCGTAGCTGGGGGGCGCGGGGATACGCAGTATTTT. This translates into CASSVAGGRGDTQYF.

This clonotype has only a few counts. The chain couples TRBV19 to TRBJ2-1; TRBD2 agrees at 7 bases. The germline CDR1 and CDR2 sequences are LNHDA and SQIVND (reference sequence). CDR3 length: 16 amino acids. V gave up 8 bases and J gave up 0 bases; unmatched junction bases: 10. The CDR3 here is CASASGARSSYNEQFF. The CDR3 DNA follows: TGTGCCAGTGCCAGCGGGGCCCGAAGCTCCTACAATGAGCAGTTCTTC.

This clonotype was detected many times. V usage is TRBV5-6 and J usage is TRBJ2-2; the D is unclear. Germline V CDR1 and CDR2: SGHDT, YYEEEE. V gave up 3 bases and J gave up 6 bases, with 12 bases separating them. This CDR3 comprises 14 residues. In nucleotides, the CDR3 is TGTGCCAGCAGCTATGACGGCATTCCCGGGGAGCTGTTTTTT. It translates to CASSYDGIPGELFF.

As regards this clonotype: Being one base from a much bigger clone, this may be a read error. The gene calls are TRBV24-1 and TRBJ2-5; D is undetermined. The CDR3 extends over 15 amino acids. With 5 bases removed from V and 5 bases from J, the gap between germline ends came to 17 bases. From germline, CDR1 is KGHDR and CDR2 SFDVKD. The CDR3 nucleotides are TGTGCCACCAGTGTTCCCCTGGCCCCGTTGGAGACCCAGTACTTC. As protein: CATSVPLAPLETQYF.

Worth noting for this clonotype: A read error is possible here, since a much larger clone lies one base away. J is TRBJ1-1 and V is TRBV6-2 or TRBV6-3, with D possibly matching TRBD1 (5 bases). This CDR3 region has 10 residues. Germline CDR1 reads MNHEY; CDR2 reads SVGEGT. CDR3 in amino acids: CASGDAEALF. The CDR3 region has the DNA TGTGCCAGTGGGGACGCTGAAGCTCTCTTT.

The chain couples TRBV5-1 to TRBJ2-1; D is unresolved. Germline V gene data show CDR1 as SGHRS and CDR2 as YFSETQ. The ends were cut back, 2 bases at V and 0 bases at J, with 12 bases in the middle. The CDR3 totals 16 residues. CDR3 in amino acids: CASSLLGPSSYNEQFF. In DNA, the CDR3 is TGCGCCAGCAGCTTATTAGGACCAAGCTCCTACAATGAGCAGTTCTTC. Full variable domain (missing parts from reference TRBV5-1 and TRBJ2-1): KAGVTQTPRYLIKTRGQQVTLSCSPISGHRSVSWYQQTPGQGLQFLFEYFSETQRNKGNFPGRFSGRQFSNSRSEMNVSTLELGDSALYLCASSLLGPSSYNEQFFGPGTRLTVL.